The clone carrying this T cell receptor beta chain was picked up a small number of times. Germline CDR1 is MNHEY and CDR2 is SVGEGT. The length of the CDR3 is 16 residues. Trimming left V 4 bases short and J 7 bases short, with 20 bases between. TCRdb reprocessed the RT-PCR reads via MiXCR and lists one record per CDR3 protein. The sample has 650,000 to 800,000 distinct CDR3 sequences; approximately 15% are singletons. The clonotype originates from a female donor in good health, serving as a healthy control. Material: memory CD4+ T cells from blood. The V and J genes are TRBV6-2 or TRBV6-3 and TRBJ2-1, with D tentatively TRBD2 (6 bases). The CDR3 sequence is CASSSHAGTVSNEQFF. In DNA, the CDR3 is TGTGCCAGCAGTTCCCATGCGGGGACGGTCTCAAATGAGCAGTTCTTC.